This T cell receptor (beta chain) was found in a study of early T cells in non-severe SARS-CoV-2 infection. Across the whole study: The sequenced material was bulk RNA from unsorted whole blood, and its chains were unpaired.

Researchers attached unique molecular identifiers to individual cDNA molecules. Each CDR3 protein gets one entry after TCRdb re-called the 5' RACE reads with MiXCR. The data contain 45,000 or so distinct CDR3 sequences, less than 7% of them seen just once; the ten biggest clones take up approximately 13%. The sample holds a few counts of this clonotype. The CDR3 loop spans 14 amino acids. Germline CDR1 and CDR2: LNHDA and SQIVND (reference sequence). The V segment lost 4 bases and the J segment 4 bases; nucleotides outside the gene matches: 5. This receptor was obtained from an adult who was a healthcare worker with PCR-confirmed SARS-CoV-2 infection or an uninfected control (not recorded which). The specimen sequenced was whole blood. This sequence joins TRBV19 and TRBJ2-5, with 8 bases that match TRBD1. CDR3 nucleotides: TGTGCCAGTAGTACCCGACAGGGGAGAGAGACCCAGTACTTC. Its translation is CASSTRQGRETQYF.